A selection of T cell receptor beta chains follows, all from one sample in a study of CD8 T cells in Susac syndrome. MiXCR, applied by TCRdb to the immunoSEQ multiplex PCR reads, yields one record per CDR3 protein. The profile shows about 210,000 distinct CDR3 sequences, 95% of them singletons. Specimen: CD4+ T cells from PBMCs. All receptors derive from a human donor with multiple sclerosis. The CDR3 runs from the conserved cysteine through the conserved F or W. The D gene is left open where the match is weak. Clone size appears in some rows only: once, few, many, or a class for an expanded clone.

J | D | V | size | DNA | CDR3
TRBJ1-1 | - | TRBV20-1 | - | TGCAGTGCTAGAGATTTTGCGACAGGTTCGAACACTGAAGCTTTCTTT | CSARDFATGSNTEAFF
TRBJ2-7 | TRBD1 | TRBV29-1 | - | TGCAGCGTGGGGCAGGGGGCGCGCGAGCAGTACTTC | CSVGQGAREQYF
TRBJ2-1 | - | TRBV12-3/TRBV12-4 | - | TGTGCCAGCAGTCCACTAGGGTTTATTTACAATGAGCAGTTCTTC | CASSPLGFIYNEQFF
TRBJ1-5 | - | TRBV20-1 | - | TGCAGTGCTAGAGGCCCCGGGGTACCGGATCAGCCCCAGCATTTT | CSARGPGVPDQPQHF
TRBJ2-1 | TRBD2 | TRBV25-1 | once | TGTGCCAGCAGCCTAGCGGGAGGCTATGAGCAGTTCTTC | CASSLAGGYEQFF
TRBJ1-1 | TRBD1 | TRBV11-2 | - | TGTGCCAGCAGCCACCGACAGGGGCCCGGGGCTTTCTTT | CASSHRQGPGAFF
TRBJ1-1 | - | TRBV30 | - | TGTGCCTGGGATGATTCCGGGAACACTGAAGCTTTCTTT | CAWDDSGNTEAFF
TRBJ2-1 | - | TRBV5-1 | - | TGCGCCAGCAGCCCCTTAGCGACCTACAATGAGCAGTTCTTC | CASSPLATYNEQFF
TRBJ2-5 | - | TRBV29-1 | - | TGCAGCGTTGGGTCGAAGGAGGGGTCGACCCAGTACTTC | CSVGSKEGSTQYF
TRBJ2-7 | TRBD1 | TRBV18 | - | TGTGCCAGCTCACCACTTGTCCCGGGACAGGGGTCCGAGCAGTACTTC | CASSPLVPGQGSEQYF
TRBJ1-1 | - | TRBV6-5 | - | TGTGCCAGCAGATCCCACTGGGGCGTTCGAACTGAAGCTTTCTTT | CASRSHWGVRTEAFF
TRBJ2-1 | - | TRBV20-1 | - | TGCAGTGCTAGAGACCCCGGGACGTTGGATGAGCAGTTCTTC | CSARDPGTLDEQFF
TRBJ2-7 | TRBD2 | TRBV6-5 | - | TGTGCCAGCAAGCGGGGCCCCTCCTACGAGCAGTACTTC | CASKRGPSYEQYF
TRBJ2-1 | - | TRBV2 | - | TGTGCCAGCAGGAAGGACAGCTCCTACAATGAGCAGTTCTTC | CASRKDSSYNEQFF
TRBJ1-2 | - | TRBV3-1 | - | TGTGCCAGCAGTACAAGGACAGCCGGCTACACCTTC | CASSTRTAGYTF
TRBJ2-7 | - | TRBV5-1 | - | TGCGCCAGCAGCCCGGGATTACTCCCCCTCTCCTACGAGCAGTACTTC | CASSPGLLPLSYEQYF